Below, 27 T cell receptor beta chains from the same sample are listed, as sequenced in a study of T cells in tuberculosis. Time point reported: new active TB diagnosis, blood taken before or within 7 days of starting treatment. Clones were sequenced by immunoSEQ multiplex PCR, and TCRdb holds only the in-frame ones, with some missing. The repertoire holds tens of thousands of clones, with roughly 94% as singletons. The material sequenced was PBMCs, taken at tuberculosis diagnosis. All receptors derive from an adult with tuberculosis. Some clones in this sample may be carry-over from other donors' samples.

CDR3 sequence reads: CAWSWTGTGELFF. Written as DNA, the CDR3 is TGTGCCTGGAGTTGGACAGGGACCGGGGAGCTGTTTTTT. The V and J genes are TRBV30 and TRBJ2-2; 8 bases match TRBD1. This CDR3 spans 13 amino acids. V was pared by 2 bases and J by 5 bases, with 1 base of the junction left unmatched. Looked up from germline, CDR1 is GTSNPN and CDR2 is SVGIG (reference sequence).

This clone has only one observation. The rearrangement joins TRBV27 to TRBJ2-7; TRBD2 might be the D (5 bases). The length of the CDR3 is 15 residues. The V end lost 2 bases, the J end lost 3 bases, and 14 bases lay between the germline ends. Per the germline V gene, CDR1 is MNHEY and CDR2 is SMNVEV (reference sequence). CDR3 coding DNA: TGTGCCAGCAGTTTAACCGGGGTTGCATACTACGAGCAGTACTTC. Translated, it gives CASSLTGVAYYEQYF.

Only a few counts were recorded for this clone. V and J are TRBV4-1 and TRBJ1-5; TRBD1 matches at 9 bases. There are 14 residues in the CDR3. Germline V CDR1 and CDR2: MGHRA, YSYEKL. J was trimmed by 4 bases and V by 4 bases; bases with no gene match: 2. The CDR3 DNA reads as TGCGCCAGCAGCCCCGACAGGGGGAATCAGCCCCAGCATTTT. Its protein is CASSPDRGNQPQHF.

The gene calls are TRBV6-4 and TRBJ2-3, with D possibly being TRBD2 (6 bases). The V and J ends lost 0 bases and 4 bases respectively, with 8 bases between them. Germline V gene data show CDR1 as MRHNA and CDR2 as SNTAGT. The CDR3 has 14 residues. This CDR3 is CASSDSGGADTQYF. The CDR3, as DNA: TGTGCCAGCAGTGACTCAGGAGGGGCAGATACGCAGTATTTT.

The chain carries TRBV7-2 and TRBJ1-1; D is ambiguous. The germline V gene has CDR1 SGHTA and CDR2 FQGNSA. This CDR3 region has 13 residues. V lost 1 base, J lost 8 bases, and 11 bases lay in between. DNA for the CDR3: TGTGCCAGCAGCTTAGTTGCCCAGTCGGAAGCTTTCTTT. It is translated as CASSLVAQSEAFF.

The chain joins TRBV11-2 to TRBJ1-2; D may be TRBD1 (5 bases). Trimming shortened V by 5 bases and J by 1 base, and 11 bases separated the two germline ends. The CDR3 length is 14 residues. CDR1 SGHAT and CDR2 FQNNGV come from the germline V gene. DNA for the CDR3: TGTGCCAGCAGCGCATATGACAGTAACTATGGCTACACCTTC. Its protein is CASSAYDSNYGYTF.

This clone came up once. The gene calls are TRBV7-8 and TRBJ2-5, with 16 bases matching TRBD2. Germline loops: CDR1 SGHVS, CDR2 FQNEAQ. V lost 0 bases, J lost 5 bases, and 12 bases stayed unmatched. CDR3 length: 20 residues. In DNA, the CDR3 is TGTGCCAGCAGCTTAGCCGGGACTAGCGGGGGGGCGTTGACTCGGGAGACCCAGTACTTC. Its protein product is CASSLAGTSGGALTRETQYF.

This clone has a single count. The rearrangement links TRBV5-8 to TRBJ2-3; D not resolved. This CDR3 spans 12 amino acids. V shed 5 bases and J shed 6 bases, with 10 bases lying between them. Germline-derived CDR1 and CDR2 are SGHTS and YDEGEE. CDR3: CASRRFGDTQYF. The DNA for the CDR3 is TGTGCCAGCAGACGATTCGGGGATACGCAGTATTTT.

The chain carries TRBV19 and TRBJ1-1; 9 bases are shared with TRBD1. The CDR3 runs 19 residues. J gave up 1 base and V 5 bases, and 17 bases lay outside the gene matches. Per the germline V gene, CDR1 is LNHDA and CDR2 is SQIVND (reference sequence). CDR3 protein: CASSPPYRGPKLANTEAFF. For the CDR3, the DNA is TGTGCCAGTAGTCCACCCTACAGGGGGCCAAAACTCGCGAACACTGAAGCTTTCTTT.

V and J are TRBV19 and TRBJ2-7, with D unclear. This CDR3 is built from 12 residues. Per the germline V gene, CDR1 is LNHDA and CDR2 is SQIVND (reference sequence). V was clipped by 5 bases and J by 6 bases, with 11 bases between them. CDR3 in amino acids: CASSVFSGEQYF. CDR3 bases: TGTGCCAGTAGTGTCTTTTCGGGCGAGCAGTACTTC.

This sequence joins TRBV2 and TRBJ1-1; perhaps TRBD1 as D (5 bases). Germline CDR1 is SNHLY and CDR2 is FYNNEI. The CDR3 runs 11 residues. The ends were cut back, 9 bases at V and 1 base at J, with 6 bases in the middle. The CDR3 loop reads CASDRNTEAFF. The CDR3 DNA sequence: TGTGCCAGTGACAGGAACACTGAAGCTTTCTTT.

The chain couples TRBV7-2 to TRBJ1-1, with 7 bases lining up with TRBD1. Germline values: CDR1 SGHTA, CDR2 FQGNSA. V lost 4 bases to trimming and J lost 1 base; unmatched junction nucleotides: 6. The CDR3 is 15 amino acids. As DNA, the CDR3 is TGTGCCAGCAGCTCCTTGGGACAGTCGAACACTGAAGCTTTCTTT. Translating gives CASSSLGQSNTEAFF. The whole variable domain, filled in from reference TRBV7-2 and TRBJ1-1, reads GAGVSQSPSNKVTEKGKDVELRCDPISGHTALYWYRQSLGQGLEFLIYFQGNSAPDKSGLPSDRFSAERTGGSVSTLTIQRTQQEDSAVYLCASSSLGQSNTEAFFGQGTRLTVV.

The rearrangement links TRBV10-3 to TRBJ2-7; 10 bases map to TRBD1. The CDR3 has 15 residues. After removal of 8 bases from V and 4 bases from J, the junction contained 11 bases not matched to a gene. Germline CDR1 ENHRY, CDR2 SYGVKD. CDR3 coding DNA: TGTGCCATCCAAAAAGGGGACAGGGGTGGTTACGAGCAGTACTTC. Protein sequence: CAIQKGDRGGYEQYF.

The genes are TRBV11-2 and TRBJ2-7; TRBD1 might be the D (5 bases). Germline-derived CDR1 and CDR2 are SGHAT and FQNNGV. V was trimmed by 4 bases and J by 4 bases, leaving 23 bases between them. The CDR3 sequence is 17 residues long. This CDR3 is CASSSYPRGAGFYEQYF. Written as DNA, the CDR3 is TGTGCCAGCAGCTCGTACCCCAGAGGAGCAGGGTTTTACGAGCAGTACTTC.

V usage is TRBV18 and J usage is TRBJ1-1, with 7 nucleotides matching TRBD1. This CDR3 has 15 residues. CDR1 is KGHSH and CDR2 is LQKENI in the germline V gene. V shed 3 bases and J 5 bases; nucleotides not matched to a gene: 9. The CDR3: CASSPFDRVTTEAFF. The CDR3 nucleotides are TGTGCCAGCTCACCTTTCGACAGGGTCACGACTGAAGCTTTCTTT.

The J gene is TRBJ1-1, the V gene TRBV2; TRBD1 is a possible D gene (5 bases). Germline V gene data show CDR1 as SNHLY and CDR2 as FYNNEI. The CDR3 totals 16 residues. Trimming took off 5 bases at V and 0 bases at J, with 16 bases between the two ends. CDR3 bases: TGTGCCAGCAGTTACACGACAGACTCAGTGAACACTGAAGCTTTCTTT. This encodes CASSYTTDSVNTEAFF.

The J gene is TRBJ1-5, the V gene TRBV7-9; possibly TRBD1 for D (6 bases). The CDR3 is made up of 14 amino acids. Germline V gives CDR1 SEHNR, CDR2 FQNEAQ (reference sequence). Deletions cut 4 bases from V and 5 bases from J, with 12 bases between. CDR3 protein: CASSSSDSYQPQHF. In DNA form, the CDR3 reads TGTGCCAGCAGCTCGTCGGACAGTTATCAGCCCCAGCATTTT.

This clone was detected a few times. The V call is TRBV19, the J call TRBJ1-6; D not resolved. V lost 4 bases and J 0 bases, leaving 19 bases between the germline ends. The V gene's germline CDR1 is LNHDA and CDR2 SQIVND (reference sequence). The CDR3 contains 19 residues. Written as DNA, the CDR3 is TGTGCCAGTAGTACCTTACTCCGTCGGGGTGGCTCCTATAATTCACCCCTCCACTTT. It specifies CASSTLLRRGGSYNSPLHF.

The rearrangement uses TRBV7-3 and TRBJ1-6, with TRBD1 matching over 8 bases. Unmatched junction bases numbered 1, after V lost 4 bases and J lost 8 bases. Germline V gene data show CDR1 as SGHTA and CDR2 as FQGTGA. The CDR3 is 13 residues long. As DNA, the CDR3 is TGTGCCAGCAGCTCGACAGGGGATTCACCCCTCCACTTT. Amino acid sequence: CASSSTGDSPLHF.

The CDR3 spells CASSQGGPGKTQYF. The CDR3, as DNA: TGTGCCAGCAGCCAAGGTGGGCCGGGGAAGACCCAGTACTTC. J is TRBJ2-5 and V is TRBV14; possible D gene TRBD2, 5 bases. CDR1 is SGHDN, CDR2 FVKESK, per germline. The CDR3 has 14 amino acids. V lost 1 base to trimming and J lost 6 bases, with 12 bases between them.

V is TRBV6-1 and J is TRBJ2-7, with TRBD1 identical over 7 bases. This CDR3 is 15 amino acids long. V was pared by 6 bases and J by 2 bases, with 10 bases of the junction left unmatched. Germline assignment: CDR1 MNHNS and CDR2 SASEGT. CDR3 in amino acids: CASRRKRDRAYEQYF. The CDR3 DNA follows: TGTGCCAGCAGAAGAAAACGGGACAGAGCCTACGAGCAGTACTTC.

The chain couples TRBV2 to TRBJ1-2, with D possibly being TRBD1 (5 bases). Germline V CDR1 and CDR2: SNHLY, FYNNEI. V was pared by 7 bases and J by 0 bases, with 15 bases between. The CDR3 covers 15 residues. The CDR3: CASNQEAGANYGYTF. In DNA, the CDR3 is TGTGCCAGCAACCAAGAAGCGGGGGCTAACTATGGCTACACCTTC.

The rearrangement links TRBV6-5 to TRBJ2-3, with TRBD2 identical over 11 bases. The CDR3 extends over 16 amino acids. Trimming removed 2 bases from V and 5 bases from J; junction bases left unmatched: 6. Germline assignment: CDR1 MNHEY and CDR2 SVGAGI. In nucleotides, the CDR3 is TGTGCCAGCAGTTACACCCTAGCGGGGGGAGGAGATACGCAGTATTTT. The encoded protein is CASSYTLAGGGDTQYF.

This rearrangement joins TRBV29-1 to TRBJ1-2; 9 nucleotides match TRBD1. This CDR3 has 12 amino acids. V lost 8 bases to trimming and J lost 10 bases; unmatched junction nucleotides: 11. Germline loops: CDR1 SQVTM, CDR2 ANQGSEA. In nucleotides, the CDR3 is TGCAGCACAGACCGGGACAGGGTTGACTACACCTTC. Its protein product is CSTDRDRVDYTF. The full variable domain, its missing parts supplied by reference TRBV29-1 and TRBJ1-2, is SAVISQKPSRDICQRGTSLTIQCQVDSQVTMMFWYRQQPGQSLTLIATANQGSEATYESGFVIDKFPISRPNLTFSTLTVSNMSPEDSSIYLCSTDRDRVDYTFGSGTRLTVV.

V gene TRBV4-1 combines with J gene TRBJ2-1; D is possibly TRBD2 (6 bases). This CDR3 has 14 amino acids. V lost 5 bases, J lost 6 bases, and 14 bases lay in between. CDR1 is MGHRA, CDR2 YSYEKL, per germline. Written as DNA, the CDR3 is TGCGCCAGCAGCGCTCGGGGGTTTATCAATGAGCAGTTCTTC. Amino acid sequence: CASSARGFINEQFF.

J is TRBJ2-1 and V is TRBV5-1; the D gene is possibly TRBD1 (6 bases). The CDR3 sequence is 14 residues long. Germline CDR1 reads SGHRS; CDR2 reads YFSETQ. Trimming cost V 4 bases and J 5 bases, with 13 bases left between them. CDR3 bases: TGCGCCAGCAGCCCACGGACAGAAAACAATGAGCAGTTCTTC. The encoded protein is CASSPRTENNEQFF.

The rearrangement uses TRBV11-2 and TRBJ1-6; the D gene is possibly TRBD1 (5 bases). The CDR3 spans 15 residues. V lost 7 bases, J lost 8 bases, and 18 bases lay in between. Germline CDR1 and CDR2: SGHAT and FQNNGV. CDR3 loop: CASTLRGFLDSPLHF. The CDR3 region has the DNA TGTGCCAGCACCCTAAGGGGTTTTCTCGATTCACCCCTCCACTTT.